A selection of T cell receptor beta chains follows, all from one sample in a study of T cell responses to AZD1222 COVID-19 vaccine. The table came from immunoSEQ multiplex PCR; TCRdb's copy has only in-frame clones and leaves some out. This table holds fewer than 150,000 clones, over 80% found once. Specimen: peripheral blood, collected on day 0 of AZD1222 vaccination. The receptors derive from an adult in good health. CDR3s include the opening cysteine and the closing phenylalanine or tryptophan. D genes are given only for firm matches.

j_call: TRBJ1-5
d_call: TRBD1
v_call: TRBV5-5
cdr3_aa: CASSLAGGNANQPQHF
cdr3_nt: TGTGCCAGCAGCTTGGCAGGGGGCAATGCCAATCAGCCCCAGCATTTT

j_call: TRBJ1-2
d_call: .
v_call: TRBV7-2
cdr3_aa: CASSPDGPSGYTF
cdr3_nt: TGTGCCAGCAGCCCAGACGGACCTAGCGGCTACACCTTC

j_call: TRBJ1-1
d_call: .
v_call: TRBV25-1
cdr3_aa: CASSEILGAGTEAFF
cdr3_nt: TGTGCCAGCAGTGAAATCCTAGGAGCTGGGACTGAAGCTTTCTTT

j_call: TRBJ2-1
d_call: TRBD2
v_call: TRBV7-2
cdr3_aa: CASSSTSGLYNEQFF
cdr3_nt: TGTGCCAGCAGCAGCACTAGCGGCCTTTACAATGAGCAGTTCTTC

j_call: TRBJ2-7
d_call: .
v_call: TRBV7-2
cdr3_aa: CASSLADSYEQYF
cdr3_nt: TGTGCCAGCAGCCTAGCCGATTCCTACGAGCAGTACTTC

j_call: TRBJ2-7
d_call: TRBD1
v_call: TRBV4-3
cdr3_aa: CASSQGQGDEQYF
cdr3_nt: TGCGCCAGCAGCCAAGGACAGGGAGACGAGCAGTACTTC

j_call: TRBJ1-1
d_call: TRBD1
v_call: TRBV10-3
cdr3_aa: CAISEKEGGANTEAFF
cdr3_nt: TGTGCCATCAGTGAGAAGGAAGGGGGCGCGAACACTGAAGCTTTCTTT

j_call: TRBJ2-2
d_call: TRBD2
v_call: TRBV4-1
cdr3_aa: CASSGSSGRARTGELFF
cdr3_nt: TGCGCCAGCAGCGGTAGTAGCGGGAGGGCCAGGACCGGGGAGCTGTTTTTT

j_call: TRBJ2-7
d_call: .
v_call: TRBV5-6
cdr3_aa: CASSSAPFYEQYF
cdr3_nt: TGTGCCAGCAGCTCTGCCCCCTTCTACGAGCAGTACTTC

j_call: TRBJ2-3
d_call: TRBD1
v_call: TRBV5-1
cdr3_aa: CASKGAIDPSTDTQYF
cdr3_nt: TGCGCCAGCAAGGGGGCGATTGACCCTAGCACAGATACGCAGTATTTT

j_call: TRBJ2-3
d_call: .
v_call: TRBV4-3
cdr3_aa: CASSQDSAYTDTQYF
cdr3_nt: TGCGCCAGCAGCCAAGATAGCGCGTACACAGATACGCAGTATTTT